This T cell receptor (beta chain) was retrieved from a study of cytomegalovirus exposure and HLA in healthy donors (dated by TCRdb to about 2017). Concerning the study at large: In an earlier analysis of 550 to 750 of the donors, 276 Gb of sequence data and 90 million to 120 million unique TCR beta sequences from about 190 million T cells were reported. An early release that covered several hundred HLA-typed donors contained about 290 gigabases of sequencing data and about 84 million unique TCR sequences. Of the 300 to 450 genotyped donors, 81% were placed in the genetic ancestry cluster associated with self-reported Caucasian donors. The study aimed to test whether signatures of past pathogen exposure could be identified by cataloging public T cell receptors. The study profiled the T cell repertoires of hundreds of subjects by immunosequencing and related them to cytomegalovirus serostatus. Besides the first cohort of approximately 710 subjects, a separate validation cohort made up of roughly 120 different subjects was used. The study combined high-throughput TCR immunosequencing, statistical association of individual TCRs with disease status, and machine learning to predict cytomegalovirus infection status. In a later analysis, previously published TCR beta repertoires from some 640 donors were re-analyzed and high-resolution HLA genotyping was added so that TCR occurrence patterns could be studied. Rather than using new phenotypic data, the later analysis identified candidate immune exposures from TCR beta sequences and from how often those sequences occurred across donors. To decide whether each TCR beta V gene segment behaved as functional or pseudogenic, an earlier analysis of approximately 590 of the donors relied on high-throughput TCR beta sequencing. Donor age, sex, ethnicity and CMV serostatus were collected together with the repertoire data. In a later genetic analysis, genome-wide SNP genotypes for about three fifths of the roughly 670 donors were used, and that subset was treated as a discovery cohort. Every repertoire in the discovery cohort had been generated on one and the same sequencing platform. Class I and class II HLA loci were covered by the typing at four-digit resolution. The number of typed donors differed by locus: 629-630 for A, B, C, DRB1 and DQB1; about 520 for DQA1; roughly 600 for DPA1; and 400 to 480 for DPB1. Four or five DR-DQ haplotypes were treated as single units for association and clustering because of strong linkage in the cohort. Across approximately 400 genotyped donors of the cohort, an average of about 240,000 unique TCR beta nucleotide sequences per donor were sequenced, and roughly 20% of those sequences were non-productive. What the authors observed across the whole study: The study listed 150 to 200 TCR beta chains as associated with cytomegalovirus. Compared with equally common non-associated chains, HLA-associated TCR beta chains in a later analysis were more clonally expanded and had lower generation probabilities. Several of the top co-occurrence clusters appeared to be linked to parvovirus B19, influenza, CMV and Epstein-Barr virus, according to a later analysis. Strong co-occurrence of HLA alleles, especially DR and DQ, made assigning TCR associations to individual alleles difficult. A further reported finding was that TCR beta sequences accurately predicted the HLA-A and HLA-B alleles for most subjects in the first cohort. In a later genetic analysis, fewer N-insertions in productive TCRs were reported among donors in an Asian-associated ancestry cluster than the approximately 710-donor mean. V-gene and J-gene trimming of TCR beta chains was associated with a missense DCLRE1C variant in a later genetic analysis, and the association was replicated in an independent cohort. A few of the identified cytomegalovirus-associated TCR beta chains were confirmed in vitro to be specific for cytomegalovirus antigens. Because HLA typing was unavailable for some donors at each locus, only the typed subset was used in association tests. It was suggested by the authors that the approach could potentially be generalized to other disease states and immunological phenotypes. Sequencing depth was assumed to be roughly uniform across donors in the presence/absence analyses, though that assumption may not hold. In a later analysis, the rate of TCR association differed among HLA loci, with DRB1 alleles having the most associated TCRs and HLA-C alleles having the fewest. Roughly 15 rarely observed V segments, including chromosome 9 orphons, were excluded from the earlier analysis of some 590 of the donors because counts were too low. A cluster of highly shared sequence variants was judged likely to be a technical artifact of the sequencing pipeline. A later analysis found that most CMV-associated TCR beta chains appeared HLA-restricted, with HLA associations seemingly driven largely by CMV exposure. While some public TCRs were present in many individuals, most TCR sequences turned up only very rarely across donors. At a false discovery rate of 0.05, a later analysis linked roughly 17,000 TCR beta sequences to specific HLA alleles. In an earlier analysis of 587 of the donors, most TCR beta V segments appeared in productive rearrangements about 87% or about 30% of the time, broadly matching IMGT annotations. Linkage disequilibrium might explain the correlated functional status among segregating V segments, but an unknown experimental factor could not be ruled out. The classifier was reported to diagnose cytomegalovirus status with high specificity and sensitivity in both the original and validation cohorts. Immune exposure information for the cohort was limited to CMV serostatus. Only TCR beta chains were sequenced in this cohort, and the absence of alpha or paired-chain data limited detectable features. Because the 87-base-pair reads could not distinguish some IMGT-functional V segments, including TRBV6-2 and TRBV6-3, those segments were excluded.

A note on this clone: What antigen it recognizes has not been identified. No qualities accompany the bases; no much larger clone lies one base away.

The germline ends are 14 bases apart after V is trimmed by 3 bases and J by 6 bases. The CDR3 measures 14 amino acids from cysteine to phenylalanine. Only CDR3 DNA remains: 42 bases, in frame from the first base. Taken from the germline V gene, the CDR1 and CDR2 loops are SGHRS and YFSETQ. Libraries were constructed by the immunoSEQ multiplex PCR assay. For the multiplex PCR, a mixture combining 60 forward primers for TCR Vbeta segments and 13 reverse primers for TCR Jbeta segments was used. A multiplex PCR assay on genomic DNA amplified the CDR3 region of rearranged TCR beta genes. On the Illumina HiSeq System, the amplified TCR beta libraries were sequenced as 87-base-pair reads. On the study's bioinformatics: A later analysis tallied roughly 80 million unique TCR beta chains across the 666 repertoires, and around 10 million of those chains were shared by two or more donors. Raw reads were error-corrected and collapsed into unique sequences with a nearest-neighbor algorithm that merged closely related sequences to remove PCR and sequencing errors. V, D and J gene segments were assigned by aligning CDR3 sequences to IMGT reference sequences. Each retained sequence needed at least a six-nucleotide match to both a V gene segment and a J gene segment. A rearrangement counted as productive if the CDR3 had no stop codons and remained in frame with V and J, and every other rearrangement counted as non-productive. Following IMGT convention, CDR3 was defined as the stretch from the second conserved V-encoded cysteine up to the conserved J-encoded phenylalanine. The earlier analysis of 587 of the donors excluded sequences that lacked an unambiguous match to a single V gene segment. In an earlier analysis of 587 of the donors, V segments were called functional above 56.7% productive rearrangements and were called segregating when the between-donor standard deviation exceeded 5%. A statistical classification framework was built for diagnosing cytomegalovirus status from the catalog of TCR beta chain sequences. A later analysis assigned V and J genes by comparing TCR nucleotide sequences with IMGT/GENE-DB human TR gene sequences. The TCRdist pipeline was used in a later analysis to assign CDR3 sequences and most-parsimonious VDJ recombination scenarios. In a later analysis, each TCR beta chain was defined by its CDR3 amino acid sequence together with its V-gene family, and reads lacking a unique V-gene family were excluded. As a way to deal with suspected cross-contamination and a sequencing artifact, a later analysis dropped under 600 nucleotide sequences that were highly shared and had low generation probability. In a later analysis, a clonal expansion index for each public chain was calculated from normalized within-repertoire ranks of inferred template counts. In a later analysis, generation probabilities were computed using a VDJ recombination model fitted to out-of-frame rearrangements, and the results were checked against IGoR. Hypergeometric tests were used in a later analysis to score TCR-TCR, TCR-HLA and TCR-CMV co-occurrence, with a repertoire-size bias correction applied to the TCR pairs. In a later analysis, false discovery rates were estimated by permuting HLA or CMV assignments 20 times. In a later analysis, co-occurring TCRs were grouped with DBSCAN, and TCRdist sequence similarity was added when clustering was performed within HLA-allele-positive subsets. Repertoires with fewer than 30,000 or more than 120,000 public chains were left out of co-occurrence clustering, as were a handful of repertoires with anomalous nucleotide sharing. The immuneACCESS repertoire file appears here via TCRdb, limited to in-frame rearrangements. These files lack a portion of the clones; in checked studies, under half of the deficit traces to unresolved V genes, and the cause of the others is not known. V and J calls and clone size are as listed in that table; D and trimming were resolved from the DNA. The sample table shows about 100,000 clones, and roughly three quarters are seen once. Roughly 11% of the sample is taken by the ten largest.

The cohort comprised fewer than 700 healthy bone marrow donors. At the time of sampling, every cohort member was nominally healthy, though immune exposures that went unrecorded were likely present. The donor was CMV seropositive and was included in the group of 250 to 350 seropositive cohort members. Each donor provided a peripheral blood sample, and peripheral blood mononuclear cells were used for TCR beta sequencing. Genomic DNA extraction from the blood cell samples was performed with the Qiagen DNeasy Blood Extraction Kit. Specimen: PBMCs. The sequence came from a man between 40 and 49 years old in good health and CMV-seropositive. The chain uses TRBV5-1 and TRBJ2-3; matching of 6 bases hints at TRBD2 as the D gene. CDR3 protein: CASSSSDPSDTQYF. The nucleotide sequence is given as TGCGCCAGCAGCTCTAGCGACCCTTCGGATACGCAGTATTTT.